This TCR beta chain was retrieved from a study of breast tumors, draining lymph nodes, adjacent tissues. Axillary draining lymph nodes of breast cancer patients supplied the node samples. The sample holds many counts of this clonotype. As yet, its antigen is unknown. TCRdb used MiXCR to reprocess the multiplex PCR reads, holding one entry per CDR3 protein. The table records about 300,000 distinct CDR3 sequences, 30% of them present only once. The study, taken as a whole, reports: Compared with lymph nodes, tumors were less diverse; compared with nontumor tissue, more. Findings are consistent with lymph node origin and intratumoral expansion of most tumor T cells.

Trimming at V came to 5 bases and at J to 0 bases, leaving 6 bases not matched to a gene. This CDR3 has 16 amino acids. Germline loops: CDR1 SEHNR, CDR2 FQNEAQ (reference sequence). The clonotype comes from a female donor with breast cancer. Some clones in this sample may be carry-over from other donors' samples. This chain uses TRBV7-9 with TRBJ2-1; TRBD2 matches 8 bases. The material sequenced was axillary lymph node tissue. CDR3 region: CASSDSGASSYNEQFF. CDR3 nucleotide sequence: TGTGCCAGCAGCGATAGCGGGGCAAGCTCCTACAATGAGCAGTTCTTC.